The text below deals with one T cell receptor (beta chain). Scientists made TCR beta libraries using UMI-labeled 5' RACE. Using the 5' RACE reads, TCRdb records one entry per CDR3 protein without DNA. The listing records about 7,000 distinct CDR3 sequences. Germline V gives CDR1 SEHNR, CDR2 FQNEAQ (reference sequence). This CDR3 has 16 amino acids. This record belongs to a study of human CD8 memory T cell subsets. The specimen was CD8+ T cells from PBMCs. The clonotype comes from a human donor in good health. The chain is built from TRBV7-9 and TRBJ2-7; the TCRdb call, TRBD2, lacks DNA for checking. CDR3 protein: CASSLAGLAGRYEQYF.